These 32 T cell receptor beta chains came from one sample sequenced in a study of blood T cell repertoires in COVID-19. TCRdb's copy holds only in-frame clones and misses some; the assay was immunoSEQ multiplex PCR. The sample lists 130,000 to 150,000 clones, under 80% occurring once. The material sequenced was peripheral blood. The receptors derive from a man older than 75 with acute or convalescent COVID-19.

The genes are TRBV6-2 or TRBV6-3 and TRBJ1-2, with TRBD1 matching over 8 bases. Germline V CDR1 and CDR2: MNHEY, SVGEGT. CDR3 length equals 14 residues. J gave up 2 bases and V 5 bases, and 4 bases lay outside the gene matches. The CDR3 loop reads CASSQRTGNYGYTF. The CDR3 bases are TGTGCCAGCAGTCAACGGACAGGGAACTATGGCTACACCTTC.

Written as DNA, the CDR3 is TGTGCCAGCAGTATGGACACCCTTATCCAAGAGACCCAGTACTTC. Translating gives CASSMDTLIQETQYF. V and J are TRBV6-2 or TRBV6-3 and TRBJ2-5; a possible D gene is TRBD1 (5 bases). Trimming stripped 5 bases from V and 1 base from J, with 14 bases between. CDR1 MNHEY and CDR2 SVGEGT come from the germline V gene. The CDR3 extends over 15 amino acids.

The chain couples TRBV19 to TRBJ1-5; 10 bases match TRBD1. With 5 bases clipped from V and 1 base from J, the junction kept 5 bases outside the gene matches. Germline V gives CDR1 LNHDA, CDR2 SQIVND (reference sequence). The length of the CDR3 is 16 residues. CDR3 sequence (DNA): TGTGCCAGTAGTTCACTGGACAGGGGGAGCAATCAGCCCCAGCATTTT. It yields the protein CASSSLDRGSNQPQHF. The full variable domain, completed using reference TRBV19 and TRBJ1-5, is DGGITQSPKYLFRKEGQNVTLSCEQNLNHDAMYWYRQDPGQGLRLIYYSQIVNDFQKGDIAEGYSVSREKKESFPLTVTSAQKNPTAFYLCASSSLDRGSNQPQHFGDGTRLSIL.

The chain uses TRBV7-3 and TRBJ2-3; D is possibly TRBD2 (6 bases). The CDR3 runs 16 residues. Germline V lookup: CDR1 SGHTA, CDR2 FQGTGA. Trimming stripped 3 bases from V and 1 base from J, with 14 bases between. The CDR3 coding sequence is TGTGCCAGCAGCTTTTCCCCCTCGGGGGGCACAGATACGCAGTATTTT. Residues: CASSFSPSGGTDTQYF.

The gene calls are TRBV6-5 and TRBJ1-5; no firm D call. Germline assignment: CDR1 MNHEY and CDR2 SVGAGI. The germline V and J ends were trimmed by 7 bases and 3 bases, with 16 bases remaining between them. CDR3 size: 15 residues. The chain's CDR3 is CASTRLDSYNQPQHF. The CDR3 DNA follows: TGTGCCAGCACCCGATTAGACTCTTACAATCAGCCCCAGCATTTT.

This clone was picked up a small number of times. The rearrangement links TRBV12-3 or TRBV12-4 to TRBJ1-4; no definite D call. V dropped 3 bases and J dropped 7 bases, with 6 bases sitting between them. The length of the CDR3 is 12 residues. In nucleotides, the CDR3 is TGTGCCAGCAGTTTCCGGGGTGAAAAACTGTTTTTT. This translates into CASSFRGEKLFF.

The chain carries TRBV28 and TRBJ1-4, with 9 bases fitting TRBD1. The CDR3 spans 15 residues. V was pared by 7 bases and J by 6 bases, with 9 bases of the junction left unmatched. Germline values: CDR1 MDHEN, CDR2 SYDVKM. CDR3 in amino acids: CASITAGQGYEKLFF. The CDR3 DNA reads as TGTGCCAGCATCACGGCCGGACAGGGGTATGAAAAACTGTTTTTT.

This clone was seen more than once but under ten times. The chain is built from TRBV2 and TRBJ2-7, with 7 bases identical to TRBD2. Germline V gene data show CDR1 as SNHLY and CDR2 as FYNNEI. This CDR3 spans 12 amino acids. V lost 8 bases, J lost 9 bases, and 10 bases stayed unmatched. For the CDR3, the DNA is TGTGCCAGCGGGACCGATCGCGGGGGGCAGTACTTC. It codes for CASGTDRGGQYF.

Only one count was recorded for this clone. The chain combines TRBV11-2 with TRBJ2-7, with 9 bases matching TRBD2. J was trimmed by 6 bases and V by 5 bases; bases with no gene match: 5. Germline assignment: CDR1 SGHAT and CDR2 FQNNGV. This CDR3 region has 13 residues. The CDR3 loop reads CASSEGLAREQYF. In nucleotides, the CDR3 is TGTGCCAGCAGCGAGGGACTAGCTCGCGAGCAGTACTTC. Full variable domain (outside the CDR3, taken from reference TRBV11-2 and TRBJ2-7): EAGVAQSPRYKIIEKRQSVAFWCNPISGHATLYWYQQILGQGPKLLIQFQNNGVVDDSQLPKDRFSAERLKGVDSTLKIQPAKLEDSAVYLCASSEGLAREQYFGPGTRLTVT.

The chain recombines TRBV5-8 with TRBJ2-5; 10 nucleotides line up with TRBD1. The V gene end was trimmed by 4 bases and the J gene end by 4 bases; junction bases not matched to a gene: 10. The CDR3 extends over 16 amino acids. Germline CDR1 and CDR2: SGHTS and YDEGEE. The CDR3 reads CASSTGTGVRRETQYF. The DNA for the CDR3 is TGTGCCAGCAGCACCGGGACAGGGGTCCGTCGAGAGACCCAGTACTTC.

The V and J genes are TRBV7-2 and TRBJ2-7; tentative D call: TRBD2 (7 bases). The germline gives CDR1 SGHTA, CDR2 FQGNSA. CDR3 size: 16 residues. V shed 5 bases and J shed 2 bases, with 19 bases lying between them. The CDR3 is CASSERGGSLTYEQYF. For the CDR3, the DNA is TGTGCCAGCAGCGAAAGGGGGGGCTCACTAACCTACGAGCAGTACTTC.

The chain has TRBV7-8 and TRBJ2-7, with 7 positions matching TRBD1. CDR3 length: 14 amino acids. Germline V gene sequence: CDR1 SGHVS, CDR2 FQNEAQ. Trimming at V came to 5 bases and at J to 2 bases, leaving 6 bases not matched to a gene. CDR3 in amino acids: CASSRYQGAYEQYF. Written as DNA, the CDR3 is TGTGCCAGCAGCCGCTATCAGGGGGCCTACGAGCAGTACTTC.

CDR3 in DNA: TGCGCCAGCAGCTTCTCCCCAGGGCAGGACAACTCCTACGAGCAGTACTTC. This sequence encodes CASSFSPGQDNSYEQYF. The J gene is TRBJ2-7, the V gene TRBV5-1; maybe TRBD1 (5 bases). Germline CDR1 reads SGHRS; CDR2 reads YFSETQ. With 2 bases removed from V and 0 bases from J, the gap between germline ends came to 18 bases. The CDR3 length is 17 residues.

The chain carries TRBV7-2 and TRBJ2-1, with D possibly being TRBD2 (5 bases). This CDR3 is 15 amino acids long. Germline V CDR1 and CDR2: SGHTA, FQGNSA. The V gene lost 1 base and the J gene lost 2 bases, with 9 bases spanning the gap. Here the CDR3 reads CASSLGYGTYNEQFF. As DNA, the CDR3 is TGTGCCAGCAGCTTAGGATACGGGACCTACAATGAGCAGTTCTTC.

The V gene is TRBV13, the J gene TRBJ2-1; 11 bases line up with TRBD2. Germline CDR1 reads PRHDT; CDR2 reads FYEKMQ (reference sequence). The CDR3 totals 15 residues. V shed 4 bases and J 8 bases; nucleotides not matched to a gene: 7. The CDR3 region is CASSSTSGVGDEQFF. CDR3 bases: TGTGCCAGCAGCTCGACTAGCGGGGTCGGGGATGAGCAGTTCTTC.

This rearrangement joins TRBV7-2 to TRBJ2-5, with D maybe TRBD1 (6 bases). Per germline, CDR1 SGHTA and CDR2 FQGNSA. The CDR3 spans 13 residues. V was shortened by 5 bases and J by 1 base, with 8 bases between the two germline ends. CDR3 sequence: CASSRTVQETQYF. The CDR3, as DNA: TGTGCCAGCAGCCGGACAGTCCAAGAGACCCAGTACTTC.

In its sample, this clone was seen once. The chain employs TRBV7-9 and TRBJ1-1; 11 bases line up with TRBD1. The CDR3 spans 17 residues. With 0 bases clipped from V and 6 bases from J, the junction kept 9 bases outside the gene matches. Germline V gene sequence: CDR1 SEHNR, CDR2 FQNEAQ (reference sequence). The CDR3 coding sequence is TGTGCCAGCAGCTTAGCCGGGACAGGGGGTTTAAGAGCTGAAGCTTTCTTT. Amino acids: CASSLAGTGGLRAEAFF.

The J gene is TRBJ1-5, the V gene TRBV7-8, with D maybe TRBD1 (6 bases). The CDR3 is 14 residues long. Germline CDR1 SGHVS, CDR2 FQNEAQ. Trimming took 2 bases from V and 4 from J, leaving 9 bases between them. The CDR3 nucleotides are TGTGCCAGCAGCTTACAGGGGCTAAATCAGCCCCAGCATTTT. Its protein is CASSLQGLNQPQHF. The full variable domain, in which reference TRBV7-8 and TRBJ1-5 provide the parts outside the CDR3, is GAGVSQSPRYKVAKRGQDVALRCDPISGHVSLFWYQQALGQGPEFLTYFQNEAQLDKSGLPSDRFFAERPEGSVSTLKIQRTQQEDSAVYLCASSLQGLNQPQHFGDGTRLSIL.

This clone was seen a handful of times. The V call is TRBV2, the J call TRBJ2-2, with 8 bases aligning to TRBD2. The germline V gene encodes CDR1 SNHLY and CDR2 FYNNEI. CDR3 length: 15 residues. V lost 6 bases and J lost 3; bases outside the gene matches: 6. The CDR3 coding sequence is TGTGCCAGCAGAGAGGGCGGGGGGTACACCGGGGAGCTGTTTTTT. This gives the protein CASREGGGYTGELFF.

The rearrangement links TRBV7-9 to TRBJ1-1; the match to TRBD1 covers 9 bases. CDR1 and CDR2 (germline): SEHNR, FQNEAQ (reference sequence). This CDR3 has 15 residues. V dropped 2 bases and J dropped 4; count of bases not matched to a gene: 5. The DNA of the CDR3 is TGTGCCAGCAGCTTACCAGGACAGGGGCCCACTGAAGCTTTCTTT. Translating gives CASSLPGQGPTEAFF.

The chain carries TRBV7-9 and TRBJ2-1, with 14 bases matching TRBD2. This CDR3 spans 16 amino acids. Germline V gene sequence: CDR1 SEHNR, CDR2 FQNEAQ (reference sequence). Unmatched junction bases numbered 3, after V lost 1 base and J lost 7 bases. The CDR3 spells CASSLGGLAGANEQFF. Written as DNA, the CDR3 is TGTGCCAGCAGCTTAGGGGGACTAGCGGGGGCTAATGAGCAGTTCTTC.

V and J are TRBV6-6 and TRBJ2-5, with 8 positions matching TRBD2. Per germline, CDR1 MNHNY and CDR2 SVGAGI (reference sequence). The CDR3 is 14 residues long. V lost 8 bases, J lost 5 bases, and 10 bases stayed unmatched. The CDR3 sequence: CASHSAGGEETQYF. In nucleotides, the CDR3 is TGTGCCAGCCACTCTGCGGGGGGCGAGGAGACCCAGTACTTC.

This chain joins TRBV19 and TRBJ2-7, with TRBD1 identical over 9 bases. Germline lookup yields CDR1 LNHDA and CDR2 SQIVND (reference sequence). The CDR3 contains 13 residues. The J segment lost 3 bases and the V segment lost 4 bases, leaving 1 base of the junction unmatched. The DNA of the CDR3 is TGTGCCAGTAGTACGGGACAGGGCTACGAGCAGTACTTC. This encodes CASSTGQGYEQYF.

J is TRBJ1-2 and V is TRBV4-1; D gene uncertain. CDR3 length: 15 amino acids. In germline, CDR1 is MGHRA, CDR2 YSYEKL. V lost 3 bases and J lost 0, with 11 bases in between. CDR3 residues: CASSQSEASNYGYTF. The CDR3 bases are TGCGCCAGCAGCCAGTCAGAAGCGTCTAACTATGGCTACACCTTC.

The chain is built from TRBV30 and TRBJ2-2, with 8 bases matching TRBD2. CDR3 length equals 14 residues. The germline V gene has CDR1 GTSNPN and CDR2 SVGIG (reference sequence). After removal of 4 bases from V and 5 bases from J, the junction contained 6 bases not matched to a gene. The CDR3 region is CAWNRGGTTGELFF. CDR3 sequence (DNA): TGTGCCTGGAATCGGGGGGGCACGACCGGGGAGCTGTTTTTT.

This clone was found a few times. The chain recombines TRBV24-1 with TRBJ2-5, with a tentative D call TRBD2 (5 bases). V was pared by 6 bases and J by 0 bases, with 13 bases between. This CDR3 has 15 residues. In germline, CDR1 is KGHDR, CDR2 SFDVKD. Written as DNA, the CDR3 is TGTGCCACCAGTTCGGAGGACCAGTACCAAGAGACCCAGTACTTC. This gives the protein CATSSEDQYQETQYF.

The V call is TRBV19, the J call TRBJ1-5; tentative D call: TRBD1 (6 bases). The CDR3 is 17 residues long. Trimming stripped 6 bases from V and 5 bases from J, with 23 bases between. The germline V gene has CDR1 LNHDA and CDR2 SQIVND (reference sequence). The CDR3 DNA sequence: TGTGCCAGTAGATCCAACAGGGAAGGTCACCCCTATCAGCCCCAGCATTTT. Protein sequence: CASRSNREGHPYQPQHF. Supplemented by reference TRBV19 and TRBJ1-5, the full variable domain reads DGGITQSPKYLFRKEGQNVTLSCEQNLNHDAMYWYRQDPGQGLRLIYYSQIVNDFQKGDIAEGYSVSREKKESFPLTVTSAQKNPTAFYLCASRSNREGHPYQPQHFGDGTRLSIL.

The genes are TRBV19 and TRBJ1-1; possible D gene TRBD1, 6 bases. Germline values: CDR1 LNHDA, CDR2 SQIVND (reference sequence). V lost 6 bases, J lost 4 bases, and 9 bases lay in between. The CDR3 contains 12 residues. The CDR3 sequence: CASRQGSTEAFF. The DNA of the CDR3 is TGTGCCAGTAGGCAGGGGAGCACTGAAGCTTTCTTT.

The rearrangement joins TRBV30 to TRBJ1-2; 8 bases align to TRBD1. The germline V gene encodes CDR1 GTSNPN and CDR2 SVGIG (reference sequence). The CDR3 sequence is 13 residues long. The V gene end was trimmed by 5 bases and the J gene end by 4 bases; junction bases not matched to a gene: 6. CDR3 region: CAWGTGLSYGYTF. CDR3 DNA: TGTGCCTGGGGGACAGGACTTTCCTATGGCTACACCTTC.

This chain connects TRBV6-5 to TRBJ1-2, with D hard to call. There are 13 residues in the CDR3. Germline CDR1 MNHEY, CDR2 SVGAGI. V was trimmed by 9 bases and J by 0 bases, leaving 11 bases between them. CDR3 amino acids: CASSAGANYGYTF. The CDR3 region has the DNA TGTGCCAGTTCCGCAGGCGCTAACTATGGCTACACCTTC.

The J gene is TRBJ1-2, the V gene TRBV7-3, with TRBD1 identical over 8 bases. The ends lost 4 bases at V and 8 bases at J; junction bases unmatched: 6. The germline CDR1 and CDR2 sequences are SGHTA and FQGTGA. The CDR3 covers 13 residues. CDR3 protein: CASSSDRGAGYTF. CDR3 in DNA: TGTGCCAGCAGCTCCGACAGGGGCGCAGGCTACACCTTC.

The V call is TRBV7-3, the J call TRBJ2-3, with 7 bases matching TRBD2. J gave up 0 bases and V 4 bases, and 1 base lay outside the gene matches. Germline CDR1 SGHTA, CDR2 FQGTGA. The CDR3 runs 14 residues. The CDR3 region is CASSSGLSTDTQYF. CDR3 nucleotides: TGTGCCAGCAGCTCGGGACTAAGCACAGATACGCAGTATTTT.